Here is one T cell receptor (beta chain) with its context. This record belongs to a study of blood T cell repertoires in COVID-19. Across the whole study: Sample material is recorded as cDNA or gDNA derived from T cells, B-cell-depleted T cells, or PBMCs.

This CDR3 region has 17 residues. J gave up 0 bases and V 4 bases, and 8 bases lay outside the gene matches. Germline assignment: CDR1 LGHDT and CDR2 YNNKEL (reference sequence). In Cohort 3, a recovered donor had either two negative PCRs, clearance, or symptom resolution. Generated by immunoSEQ multiplex PCR, the TCRdb table keeps only in-frame clones and is missing some. The sample includes about 330,000 clones, 70% to 90% of them seen just once. The rearrangement uses TRBV3-1 (or the pseudogene TRBV3-2) and TRBJ2-1; 8 bases agree with TRBD1. This clonotype was obtained from a woman aged 30 to 39 who had recovered from COVID-19. The sample consisted of PBMCs or T cells enriched from blood (not recorded which). The DNA for the CDR3 is TGTGCCAGCAGCCGCAGGGGGCCCGACTACTCCTACAATGAGCAGTTCTTC. The encoded protein is CASSRRGPDYSYNEQFF.